This T cell receptor beta chain was recorded in a study of CD8+ T cells in alopecia areata. V was clipped by 3 bases and J by 1 base, with 9 bases between them. The CDR3 contains 14 residues. The germline CDR1 and CDR2 sequences are MGHRA and YSYEKL. Treatment in this sample: oral pan-JAK inhibitor, 5-10 mg twice daily. Peripheral blood and lesional scalp punch biopsies came from alopecia areata patients. Once RNA had been extracted, it was reverse transcribed into cDNA to act as the sequencing template. Measured with immunoSEQ multiplex PCR; TCRdb has only the in-frame clones, and not every one. The sample has 100,000 or so clones; just under 60% are singletons.

The rearrangement joins TRBV4-1 to TRBJ2-5; a possible D gene is TRBD2 (6 bases). Specimen: CD8+ T cells sorted from blood, collected between weeks 55 and 70, from a patient treated with tofacitinib. This clonotype originated in a human donor with alopecia areata. The CDR3 DNA is TGCGCCAGCAGCCACGCGACTAGCCAAGAGACCCAGTACTTC. Translating it yields CASSHATSQETQYF.